What follows are 9 T cell receptor beta chains derived from one specimen sequenced in a study of blood T cell repertoires in COVID-19. Measured with immunoSEQ multiplex PCR; TCRdb has only the in-frame clones, and not every one. The profile shows over 200,000 clones, just under 90% of them singletons. The specimen was peripheral blood. Every receptor here comes from a man aged 25 to 40 with COVID-19, enrolled during active disease.

V gene TRBV5-6 combines with J gene TRBJ2-1; tentative D call: TRBD1 (6 bases). There are 12 residues in the CDR3. Trimming left V 6 bases short and J 10 bases short, with 14 bases between. Germline V lookup: CDR1 SGHDT, CDR2 YYEEEE. This CDR3 is CASNLMTGEQFF. CDR3 coding DNA: TGTGCCAGCAACTTAATGACAGGAGAGCAGTTCTTC.

Notes on this clone: Other DNA sequences of this sample code for an identical CDR3. The CDR3 reads CASSLGGASTDTQYF. CDR3 DNA: TGTGCCAGCAGCCTCGGGGGTGCTAGCACAGATACGCAGTATTTT. The chain has TRBV5-4 and TRBJ2-3, with a possible D match to TRBD2 (6 bases). This CDR3 has 15 amino acids. The V gene lost 4 bases and the J gene lost 0 bases, with 12 bases spanning the gap. Per the germline V gene, CDR1 is SGHNT and CDR2 is YYREEE (reference sequence).

The genes are TRBV5-1 and TRBJ2-2; 11 bases map to TRBD2. With V trimmed by 0 bases and J by 2 bases, 6 bases remained unmatched. Germline CDR1 SGHRS, CDR2 YFSETQ. The CDR3 contains 18 residues. Here the CDR3 reads CASSLGLAGWGNTGELFF. In DNA form, the CDR3 reads TGCGCCAGCAGCTTGGGACTAGCGGGATGGGGCAACACCGGGGAGCTGTTTTTT.

This sequence joins TRBV12-3 or TRBV12-4 and TRBJ1-5; D is ambiguous. V gave up 6 bases and J gave up 0 bases, with 6 bases separating them. The CDR3 totals 13 residues. The CDR3 is CASRYSSNQPQHF. In DNA, the CDR3 is TGTGCCAGCAGATACAGTAGCAATCAGCCCCAGCATTTT.

This chain joins TRBV5-1 and TRBJ1-1, with 8 bases that match TRBD1. Germline-derived CDR1 and CDR2 are SGHRS and YFSETQ. J lost 5 bases, V lost 4 bases, and 7 bases had no gene match. The CDR3 runs to 14 residues. DNA for the CDR3: TGCGCCAGCAGCCTCCAGGGGGCGAGTACTGAAGCTTTCTTT. Translated: CASSLQGASTEAFF.

The CDR3 sequence: CASSLEGFAKNIQYF. DNA for the CDR3: TGTGCCAGCAGCTTGGAGGGGTTCGCCAAAAACATTCAGTACTTC. The chain is built from TRBV11-2 and TRBJ2-4, with TRBD2 as a possible D gene (6 bases). Germline assignment: CDR1 SGHAT and CDR2 FQNNGV. V dropped 3 bases and J dropped 1 base, with 10 bases sitting between them. The CDR3 extends over 15 amino acids.

V usage is TRBV6-5 and J usage is TRBJ1-4; 7 bases are shared with TRBD1. CDR3 length: 14 residues. The germline gives CDR1 MNHEY, CDR2 SVGAGI. V shed 4 bases, J shed 7 bases, and the junction held 6 bases outside the gene matches. The CDR3 nucleotides read TGTGCCAGCAGTTTACTACAGGGGAGTGAAAAACTGTTTTTT. As protein: CASSLLQGSEKLFF.

The chain is built from TRBV6-2 or TRBV6-3 and TRBJ2-1; 10 bases line up with TRBD1. Germline V gives CDR1 MNHEY, CDR2 SVGEGT. Trimming took 5 bases from V and 4 from J; bases not matched to a gene: 2. The CDR3 covers 14 residues. Here the CDR3 reads CASSTGQGYNEQFF. CDR3 nucleotides: TGTGCCAGCAGTACGGGACAGGGGTACAATGAGCAGTTCTTC.

The V and J genes are TRBV6-1 and TRBJ2-4, with 9 bases identical to TRBD1. V trimming: 3 bases; J trimming: 0 bases; junction bases outside the gene matches: 9. The CDR3 spans 18 residues. Germline CDR1 is MNHNS and CDR2 is SASEGT. CDR3 protein: CASSEAIGTGLAKNIQYF. The CDR3 bases are TGTGCCAGCAGTGAGGCGATCGGGACAGGGCTAGCCAAAAACATTCAGTACTTC.